This T cell receptor beta chain was identified in a study of blood T cell repertoires in COVID-19. Study-level information: Sources were T cells, B-cell-depleted T cells, or PBMCs; the material itself was cDNA or gDNA.

The CDR3 extends over 15 amino acids. The junction had 6 bases not matched to a gene; V was cut back by 3 bases and J by 3 bases. Per the germline V gene, CDR1 is MNHEY and CDR2 is SMNVEV (reference sequence). Libraries were prepared by immunoSEQ multiplex PCR; TCRdb keeps only in-frame clonotypes and omits some of them. This sample yields some 450,000 clones, of which about 87% are seen a single time; 10% to 15% belongs to the top ten. The origin of this receptor is a woman aged 45 to 65 with COVID-19, enrolled during active disease. This chain connects TRBV27 to TRBJ2-7; 9 nucleotides agree with TRBD1. Sequencing was performed on peripheral blood. CDR3 sequence (DNA): TGTGCCAGCAGTTTCGGGACAGGGAGACTCTACGAGCAGTACTTC. Its translation: CASSFGTGRLYEQYF.